This T cell receptor (beta chain) was recorded in a study of cytomegalovirus exposure and HLA in healthy donors. Study results and limitations: Several of the most significant clusters appeared linked to common viral pathogens, based on a later analysis. Reportedly, fewer N-insertions than the 666-donor mean appeared in an Asian-associated ancestry cluster in a later analysis. V segments that were indistinguishable, TRBV6-2 and TRBV6-3 among them, were omitted from analysis.

With regard to this clone: Its antigen is unidentified.

Vbeta (60) and Jbeta (13) primers were used in the PCR. The assay was immunoSEQ multiplex PCR, and TCRdb's table has in-frame clones only and misses some. The table has over 55,000 clones, around 70% seen once. Trimming pared 4 bases from V and 9 bases from J, leaving 20 bases between. CDR3 length equals 14 residues. Germline CDR1 and CDR2: SGHRS and YFSETQ. V gene TRBV5-1 combines with J gene TRBJ2-7; maybe TRBD2 (6 bases). The clonotype was recovered from a man between 40 and 49 years old in good health and CMV-seropositive. Sequencing input: PBMCs. CDR3 nucleotides: TGCGCCAGCAGCGCCGACCCACATGGGGGGATGCAGTACTTC. Its translation is CASSADPHGGMQYF.